This is a list of T cell receptor beta chains from one sample in a study of identical twins. TCRdb itself ran the 5' RACE reads through MiXCR, one entry per CDR3 protein. The sample holds hundreds of thousands of distinct CDR3 sequences, 6.1% seen once. The sequenced sample consisted of naive T cells sorted from blood. The origin of the receptors is a man younger than 35 in good health. Both conserved end residues are part of each CDR3. Each record gives: V gene, D gene, J gene, clone size, CDR3 protein, CDR3 DNA. The D gene is left open where the match is weak. Expanded clones are given a class, and other clones once, few, many or no size at all.

V gene: TRBV2; D gene: NA; J gene: TRBJ2-7; clone size: few; CDR3 protein: CASRSKPRENEQYF; CDR3 DNA: TGTGCCAGCAGGAGTAAGCCGAGGGAGAACGAGCAGTACTTC
V gene: TRBV12-3/TRBV12-4; D gene: NA; J gene: TRBJ1-1; clone size: many; CDR3 protein: CASSLGTEGTEAFF; CDR3 DNA: TGTGCCAGCAGTTTAGGGACAGAAGGCACTGAAGCTTTCTTT
V gene: TRBV19; D gene: NA; J gene: TRBJ2-2; clone size: few; CDR3 protein: CASGGWVTGELFF; CDR3 DNA: TGTGCCAGTGGCGGATGGGTCACCGGGGAGCTGTTTTTT
V gene: TRBV7-9; D gene: NA; J gene: TRBJ2-7; clone size: many; CDR3 protein: CASSVGLINYEQYF; CDR3 DNA: TGTGCCAGCAGCGTAGGACTGATTAACTACGAGCAGTACTTC
V gene: TRBV11-2; D gene: TRBD2; J gene: TRBJ2-3; clone size: many; CDR3 protein: CASSPFRTSGTTDTQYF; CDR3 DNA: TGTGCCAGCAGCCCTTTCCGGACTAGCGGGACCACAGATACGCAGTATTTT
V gene: TRBV7-2; D gene: NA; J gene: TRBJ2-1; clone size: many; CDR3 protein: CASSLVSLSWEQFF; CDR3 DNA: TGTGCCAGCAGCTTAGTTTCCCTGTCTTGGGAGCAGTTCTTC
V gene: TRBV21-1; D gene: NA; J gene: TRBJ1-2; clone size: NA; CDR3 protein: CASSKGRSPGADYGYTF; CDR3 DNA: TGTGCCAGCAGCAAAGGGAGGAGCCCGGGGGCGGACTATGGCTACACCTTC
V gene: TRBV7-9; D gene: TRBD2; J gene: TRBJ2-3; clone size: NA; CDR3 protein: CASSSWTRGTDTQYF; CDR3 DNA: TGTGCCAGCAGCTCGTGGACTAGAGGCACAGATACGCAGTATTTT
V gene: TRBV3-1; D gene: NA; J gene: TRBJ2-5; clone size: few; CDR3 protein: CASSVKAVQETQYF; CDR3 DNA: TGTGCCAGCAGCGTGAAAGCAGTCCAAGAGACCCAGTACTTC
V gene: TRBV4-2; D gene: NA; J gene: TRBJ2-3; clone size: many; CDR3 protein: CASSQGRTPTLTDTQYF; CDR3 DNA: TGTGCCAGCAGCCAAGGTCGCACTCCGACACTCACAGATACGCAGTATTTT
V gene: TRBV29-1; D gene: NA; J gene: TRBJ2-1; clone size: many; CDR3 protein: CSVAGRLSYNEQFF; CDR3 DNA: TGCAGCGTTGCTGGCCGACTCTCCTACAATGAGCAGTTCTTC
V gene: TRBV12-3/TRBV12-4; D gene: TRBD2; J gene: TRBJ2-2; clone size: many; CDR3 protein: CASSPETDPSGSGTGELFF; CDR3 DNA: TGTGCCAGCAGTCCGGAGACAGACCCTAGCGGGAGCGGCACCGGGGAGCTGTTTTTT
V gene: TRBV3-1; D gene: NA; J gene: TRBJ1-2; clone size: many; CDR3 protein: CASSQGQPSNYGYTF; CDR3 DNA: TGTGCCAGCAGCCAAGGACAGCCGTCCAACTATGGCTACACCTTC
V gene: TRBV11-2; D gene: TRBD2; J gene: TRBJ2-1; clone size: many; CDR3 protein: CASSLIAGARGKEQFF; CDR3 DNA: TGTGCCAGCAGCCTAATAGCGGGAGCCCGAGGCAAGGAGCAGTTCTTC
V gene: TRBV19; D gene: NA; J gene: TRBJ2-3; clone size: few; CDR3 protein: CASTTLGSATDTQYF; CDR3 DNA: TGTGCCAGTACCACCCTGGGTAGCGCCACAGATACGCAGTATTTT
V gene: TRBV20-1; D gene: NA; J gene: TRBJ2-7; clone size: many; CDR3 protein: CRQWESPFYEQYF; CDR3 DNA: TGCAGACAATGGGAGTCCCCCTTCTACGAGCAGTACTTC
V gene: TRBV20-1; D gene: NA; J gene: TRBJ2-3; clone size: few; CDR3 protein: CSASRGFTDTQYF; CDR3 DNA: TGCAGTGCTAGTAGGGGATTCACAGATACGCAGTATTTT
V gene: TRBV6-1; D gene: TRBD2; J gene: TRBJ2-1; clone size: many; CDR3 protein: CASSEVTSRYNEQFF; CDR3 DNA: TGTGCCAGCAGTGAGGTGACTAGCAGATACAATGAGCAGTTCTTC
V gene: TRBV9; D gene: TRBD2; J gene: TRBJ2-7; clone size: few; CDR3 protein: CASSVGLARSYEQYF; CDR3 DNA: TGTGCCAGCAGCGTCGGACTAGCGAGGTCCTACGAGCAGTACTTC
V gene: TRBV7-2; D gene: NA; J gene: TRBJ2-7; clone size: many; CDR3 protein: CASSRSIADTYEQYF; CDR3 DNA: TGTGCCAGCAGCCGGTCTATAGCGGATACCTACGAGCAGTACTTC
V gene: TRBV20-1; D gene: NA; J gene: TRBJ1-5; clone size: NA; CDR3 protein: CSVVRAWRDSNQPQHF; CDR3 DNA: TGCAGTGTAGTCCGGGCCTGGAGGGATAGCAATCAGCCCCAGCATTTT
V gene: TRBV4-1; D gene: TRBD2; J gene: TRBJ2-1; clone size: many; CDR3 protein: CASSQGLAGEGEQFF; CDR3 DNA: TGCGCCAGCAGCCAAGGACTAGCGGGAGAGGGGGAGCAGTTCTTC
V gene: TRBV7-2; D gene: NA; J gene: TRBJ2-3; clone size: many; CDR3 protein: CASSLGDPTDTQYF; CDR3 DNA: TGTGCCAGCAGCTTAGGGGACCCCACAGATACGCAGTATTTT
V gene: TRBV12-3/TRBV12-4; D gene: NA; J gene: TRBJ1-1; clone size: many; CDR3 protein: CASSLWFEGNTEAFF; CDR3 DNA: TGTGCCAGCAGTTTATGGTTTGAGGGGAACACTGAAGCTTTCTTT
V gene: TRBV5-1; D gene: NA; J gene: TRBJ2-1; clone size: NA; CDR3 protein: CASSPPRGEQFF; CDR3 DNA: TGCGCCAGCAGCCCCCCCCGGGGGGAGCAGTTCTTC
V gene: TRBV6-5; D gene: NA; J gene: TRBJ2-2; clone size: many; CDR3 protein: CASSSGIGELFF; CDR3 DNA: TGTGCCAGCAGCTCAGGGATCGGGGAGCTGTTTTTT
V gene: TRBV5-6; D gene: TRBD1; J gene: TRBJ1-2; clone size: NA; CDR3 protein: CASSFRTGGAYGYTF; CDR3 DNA: TGTGCCAGCAGCTTTCGGACAGGGGGCGCCTATGGCTACACCTTC
V gene: TRBV29-1; D gene: TRBD2; J gene: TRBJ2-1; clone size: many; CDR3 protein: CSVYGRATYNEQFF; CDR3 DNA: TGCAGCGTTTACGGGAGGGCCACCTACAATGAGCAGTTCTTC
V gene: TRBV12-5; D gene: NA; J gene: TRBJ2-7; clone size: few; CDR3 protein: CASAVGSSYEQYF; CDR3 DNA: TGTGCTAGTGCGGTGGGGAGCTCCTACGAGCAGTACTTC
V gene: TRBV25-1; D gene: NA; J gene: TRBJ2-7; clone size: NA; CDR3 protein: CASSVGQPYEQYF; CDR3 DNA: TGTGCCAGCAGTGTTGGGCAGCCTTACGAGCAGTACTTC
V gene: TRBV29-1; D gene: NA; J gene: TRBJ2-3; clone size: many; CDR3 protein: CSVERAGVGTDTQYF; CDR3 DNA: TGCAGCGTTGAACGGGCAGGGGTCGGCACAGATACGCAGTATTTT
V gene: TRBV5-1; D gene: TRBD1; J gene: TRBJ1-2; clone size: many; CDR3 protein: CASSSGAGGLYGYTF; CDR3 DNA: TGCGCCAGCAGCTCGGGTGCAGGGGGCTTGTATGGCTACACCTTC
V gene: TRBV7-2; D gene: NA; J gene: TRBJ1-6; clone size: NA; CDR3 protein: CASSLLPQGENSPLHF; CDR3 DNA: TGTGCCAGCAGCTTACTACCCCAGGGTGAGAATTCACCCCTCCACTTT
V gene: TRBV12-3/TRBV12-4; D gene: NA; J gene: TRBJ2-3; clone size: few; CDR3 protein: CASSLADLRDTQYF; CDR3 DNA: TGTGCCAGCAGTTTAGCGGACCTACGGGATACGCAGTATTTT
V gene: TRBV10-2; D gene: NA; J gene: TRBJ2-5; clone size: many; CDR3 protein: CASQTWTGETQYF; CDR3 DNA: TGCGCCAGCCAAACGTGGACCGGGGAGACCCAGTACTTC
V gene: TRBV5-1; D gene: TRBD2; J gene: TRBJ2-7; clone size: NA; CDR3 protein: CASSSPPPSGTSNEQYF; CDR3 DNA: TGCGCCAGCAGCTCGCCCCCCCCCTCCGGGACTAGCAACGAGCAGTACTTC
V gene: TRBV20-1; D gene: NA; J gene: TRBJ2-1; clone size: NA; CDR3 protein: CSAGHGTRSYNKQFF; CDR3 DNA: TGCAGTGCTGGACACGGGACTCGCTCCTACAATAAGCAGTTCTTC
V gene: TRBV4-2; D gene: TRBD1; J gene: TRBJ2-6; clone size: NA; CDR3 protein: CASSQGQGAGGANVLTF; CDR3 DNA: TGTGCCAGCAGCCAAGGACAGGGGGCGGGCGGGGCCAACGTCCTGACTTTC
V gene: TRBV15; D gene: NA; J gene: TRBJ2-3; clone size: NA; CDR3 protein: CATSRESTDTQYF; CDR3 DNA: TGTGCCACCAGCAGGGAAAGCACAGATACGCAGTATTTT
V gene: TRBV28; D gene: NA; J gene: TRBJ2-3; clone size: few; CDR3 protein: CASGGSGGVYDTQYF; CDR3 DNA: TGTGCCAGCGGGGGGAGCGGAGGAGTATACGATACGCAGTATTTT
V gene: TRBV6-2/TRBV6-3; D gene: NA; J gene: TRBJ2-3; clone size: many; CDR3 protein: CASRRGRSTDTQYF; CDR3 DNA: TGTGCCAGCCGCCGGGGACGTTCCACAGATACGCAGTATTTT
V gene: TRBV7-2; D gene: TRBD2; J gene: TRBJ2-7; clone size: few; CDR3 protein: CASSSKTSEREYEQYF; CDR3 DNA: TGTGCCAGCAGCTCCAAAACTAGCGAGAGGGAGTACGAGCAGTACTTC
V gene: TRBV15; D gene: NA; J gene: TRBJ2-3; clone size: many; CDR3 protein: CATSKIKSQGADTQYF; CDR3 DNA: TGTGCCACCAGCAAAATCAAGAGTCAAGGGGCAGATACGCAGTATTTT